The rows below give T cell receptor beta chains drawn from one sample of a study of long-term antiretroviral therapy in people with HIV. This table comes from immunoSEQ multiplex PCR, and its TCRdb copy is limited to in-frame clones, with some not included. This sample carries about 21,000 clones, 70% to 85% of them seen once, and the ten largest clones take 4% to 6%. Sequencing used unsorted PBMCs, obtained 0.5 years after starting antiretroviral therapy. The receptors were gathered from a man younger than 35 with HIV. Each CDR3 is given with its conserved first and last residue. Each record gives: D gene, V gene, J gene, clone size, CDR3 DNA, CDR3 protein. The D gene is left open where the match is weak. The size of a clone is reported for some rows only, either as once, few or many, or as a class for expanded clones.

d_call: .; v_call: TRBV15; j_call: TRBJ1-5; clone_size: .; cdr3_nt: TGTGCCACCAGCGTGGGGGGGCTGGGGGATCAGCCCCAGCATTTT; cdr3_aa: CATSVGGLGDQPQHF
d_call: TRBD1; v_call: TRBV6-5; j_call: TRBJ2-1; clone_size: .; cdr3_nt: TGTGCCAGCAGCTTACAGGGGAGCTCCTACAATGAGCAGTTCTTC; cdr3_aa: CASSLQGSSYNEQFF
d_call: TRBD2; v_call: TRBV4-2; j_call: TRBJ2-3; clone_size: .; cdr3_nt: TGTGCCAGCAGCCAAGGGGGACTAAGGGTTCCAGATACGCAGTATTTT; cdr3_aa: CASSQGGLRVPDTQYF
d_call: TRBD1; v_call: TRBV6-6; j_call: TRBJ2-5; clone_size: few; cdr3_nt: TGTGCCAGCACCGGGGACAGGAACCAAGAGACCCAGTACTTC; cdr3_aa: CASTGDRNQETQYF
d_call: TRBD2; v_call: TRBV11-2; j_call: TRBJ2-1; clone_size: .; cdr3_nt: TGTGCCAGCAGCTACCCCCCTAGCGGGAGCAATGAGCAGTTCTTC; cdr3_aa: CASSYPPSGSNEQFF
d_call: TRBD1; v_call: TRBV7-2; j_call: TRBJ2-5; clone_size: .; cdr3_nt: TGTGCCAGCAGCACAGGGGGCGAAGAGACCCAGTACTTC; cdr3_aa: CASSTGGEETQYF
d_call: .; v_call: TRBV14; j_call: TRBJ2-1; clone_size: medium-sized; cdr3_nt: TGTGCCAGCAGCCAAGATCGGAATGAGCAGTTCTTC; cdr3_aa: CASSQDRNEQFF
d_call: TRBD2; v_call: TRBV7-9; j_call: TRBJ2-5; clone_size: .; cdr3_nt: TGTGCCAGCAGGGATCCCGGGAGGGGAGAGACCCAGTACTTC; cdr3_aa: CASRDPGRGETQYF
d_call: .; v_call: TRBV6-5; j_call: TRBJ1-1; clone_size: .; cdr3_nt: TGTGCCAGCAGTTATTACAAAAACACTGAAGCTTTCTTT; cdr3_aa: CASSYYKNTEAFF
d_call: .; v_call: TRBV15; j_call: TRBJ1-1; clone_size: .; cdr3_nt: TGTGCCACCAGCATACGGGCTCCCACTGAAGCTTTCTTT; cdr3_aa: CATSIRAPTEAFF
d_call: .; v_call: TRBV29-1; j_call: TRBJ1-3; clone_size: .; cdr3_nt: TGCAGCGTTGAAGATTGGAACAGGGCAGACGGAAACACCATATATTTT; cdr3_aa: CSVEDWNRADGNTIYF
d_call: TRBD1; v_call: TRBV4-3; j_call: TRBJ1-2; clone_size: .; cdr3_nt: TGCGCCAGCAGCCAAGTGAGGACAGGGAGATATGGCTACACCTTC; cdr3_aa: CASSQVRTGRYGYTF
d_call: .; v_call: TRBV5-6; j_call: TRBJ1-2; clone_size: .; cdr3_nt: TGTGCCAGCAGCTTGGTGTCGGGGGGGCCAGATGGCTACACCTTC; cdr3_aa: CASSLVSGGPDGYTF
d_call: .; v_call: TRBV9; j_call: TRBJ1-4; clone_size: .; cdr3_nt: TGTGCCAGCAGCCCCGAGGGACGTACTAATGAAAAACTGTTTTTT; cdr3_aa: CASSPEGRTNEKLFF
d_call: TRBD1; v_call: TRBV6-1; j_call: TRBJ1-2; clone_size: .; cdr3_nt: TGTGCCAGCAGTCCAAAGGCAGGGGGAGGTTATGGCTACACCTTC; cdr3_aa: CASSPKAGGGYGYTF
d_call: TRBD2; v_call: TRBV29-1; j_call: TRBJ2-7; clone_size: .; cdr3_nt: TGCAGCGTTGACGGCGGGGGGGCAAGGGAGCAGTACTTC; cdr3_aa: CSVDGGGAREQYF
d_call: .; v_call: TRBV28; j_call: TRBJ1-1; clone_size: .; cdr3_nt: TGTGCCAGCAGTTTATTTTACGGGGGGCGGACTGAAGCTTTCTTT; cdr3_aa: CASSLFYGGRTEAFF
d_call: .; v_call: TRBV19; j_call: TRBJ1-4; clone_size: .; cdr3_nt: TGTGCCAGTAGTATTGGGTTTTCAACTAATGAAAAACTGTTTTTT; cdr3_aa: CASSIGFSTNEKLFF
d_call: TRBD2; v_call: TRBV25-1; j_call: TRBJ2-3; clone_size: once; cdr3_nt: TGTGCCAGCAGTGCTAGCGGGGGGACCCCAGTCGGAGATACGCAGTATTTT; cdr3_aa: CASSASGGTPVGDTQYF
d_call: TRBD1; v_call: TRBV4-1; j_call: TRBJ1-2; clone_size: .; cdr3_nt: TGCGCCAGCGGACTCCGGACAGGGGATGGCTACACCTTC; cdr3_aa: CASGLRTGDGYTF
d_call: .; v_call: TRBV4-3; j_call: TRBJ2-2; clone_size: few; cdr3_nt: TGCGCCAGCAGCCAAGAACATATTGGCCTGAACACCGGGGAGCTGTTTTTT; cdr3_aa: CASSQEHIGLNTGELFF
d_call: .; v_call: TRBV19; j_call: TRBJ1-6; clone_size: few; cdr3_nt: TGTGCCAGTAGTTTGGCGCAGGGGAATTCACCCCTCCACTTT; cdr3_aa: CASSLAQGNSPLHF
d_call: .; v_call: TRBV20-1; j_call: TRBJ2-5; clone_size: .; cdr3_nt: TGCAGTGCATTGAAGAAAGAGACCCAGTACTTC; cdr3_aa: CSALKKETQYF
d_call: .; v_call: TRBV10-3; j_call: TRBJ1-5; clone_size: .; cdr3_nt: TGTGCCATCAGCGCGGCAGATATTAGCAATCAGCCCCAGCATTTT; cdr3_aa: CAISAADISNQPQHF
d_call: TRBD1; v_call: TRBV28; j_call: TRBJ2-7; clone_size: .; cdr3_nt: TGTGCCAGCAGTTTGACAGGGGGCGACGAGCAGTACTTC; cdr3_aa: CASSLTGGDEQYF
d_call: .; v_call: TRBV27; j_call: TRBJ1-1; clone_size: .; cdr3_nt: TGTGCCAGCAGTTTTAACAGCATGAACACTGAAGCTTTCTTT; cdr3_aa: CASSFNSMNTEAFF
d_call: .; v_call: TRBV10-3; j_call: TRBJ1-1; clone_size: .; cdr3_nt: TGTGCCATCAGTGAACTTCGGCCCCAGAACACTGAAGCTTTCTTT; cdr3_aa: CAISELRPQNTEAFF
d_call: TRBD2; v_call: TRBV27; j_call: TRBJ2-1; clone_size: .; cdr3_nt: TGTGCCAGCAGTCCGCGGACTAGCGGGGGGAATGAGCAGTTCTTC; cdr3_aa: CASSPRTSGGNEQFF
d_call: TRBD1; v_call: TRBV10-3; j_call: TRBJ1-2; clone_size: .; cdr3_nt: TGTGCCATCAGTGAGGACAGGGCCCATGGCTACACCTTC; cdr3_aa: CAISEDRAHGYTF
d_call: .; v_call: TRBV7-3; j_call: TRBJ2-7; clone_size: .; cdr3_nt: TGTGCCAGCAGCTTAGGCGCAGCACATAACGAGCAGTACTTC; cdr3_aa: CASSLGAAHNEQYF
d_call: TRBD1; v_call: TRBV28; j_call: TRBJ1-1; clone_size: few; cdr3_nt: TGTGCCAGCCGCGACAGGGAGGCTTTCTTT; cdr3_aa: CASRDREAFF
d_call: TRBD1; v_call: TRBV15; j_call: TRBJ1-4; clone_size: few; cdr3_nt: TGTGCCACCACCACATACCGGGACAGGGCTGAAAAACTGTTTTTT; cdr3_aa: CATTTYRDRAEKLFF
d_call: TRBD1; v_call: TRBV6-5; j_call: TRBJ1-5; clone_size: .; cdr3_nt: TGTGCCAGCAGTCTACAGACAGGGAGTCAGCCCCAGCATTTT; cdr3_aa: CASSLQTGSQPQHF